This is a list of T cell receptor beta chains from one sample in a study of T cells in Graves' hyperthyroidism and ophthalmopathy. TCRdb fed the multiplex PCR reads into MiXCR, producing one record per CDR3 protein. The sample lists about 740,000 distinct CDR3 sequences; 14% were seen once. Sequencing was carried out using blood. Source of these receptors: a woman aged 18-29 years with Graves' hyperthyroidism. CDR3s include the opening cysteine and the closing phenylalanine or tryptophan. A D gene is named only where the DNA matches it firmly. Clone sizes are given selectively: once, few, many, or a class where the clone is expanded.

TRBJ2-7 many TRBV30 TRBD1 CAWSRTGHSYEQYF TGTGCCTGGAGCCGGACAGGGCACTCCTACGAGCAGTACTTC
TRBJ1-2 many TRBV6-1 TRBD1 CASSEGQGFPDGYTF TGTGCCAGCAGTGAAGGACAGGGGTTCCCCGATGGCTACACCTTC
TRBJ2-2 few TRBV20-1 TRBD1 CSARDGQGSTTGELFF TGCAGTGCTAGAGACGGACAGGGGTCCACCACCGGGGAGCTGTTTTTT
TRBJ1-1 many TRBV30 - CAWSVRHLGAEYTEAFF TGTGCCTGGAGTGTGAGACACCTAGGGGCCGAGTACACTGAAGCTTTCTTT
TRBJ2-2 - TRBV27 - CASSLFSAGELFF TGTGCCAGCAGTTTATTCTCGGCCGGGGAGCTGTTTTTT
TRBJ1-2 many TRBV7-9 - CASSLVGSYGYTF TGCGCCAGCAGCTTGGTGGGCAGTTATGGCTACACCTTC
TRBJ2-5 many TRBV12-3/TRBV12-4 - CASSLAVGAWYF TGTGCCAGCAGTTTAGCGGTTGGGGCTTGGTACTTC
TRBJ1-1 - TRBV6-2/TRBV6-3 - CASSYERTEAFF TGTGCCAGCAGTTATGAAAGGACTGAAGCTTTCTTT
TRBJ2-3 few TRBV28 - CASSMLTDTQYF TGTGCCAGCAGTATGCTCACAGATACGCAGTATTTT
TRBJ2-7 many TRBV27 - CASSYGPAYYEQYF TGTGCCAGCAGTTACGGACCGGCCTACTACGAGCAGTACTTC
TRBJ2-3 few TRBV12-3/TRBV12-4 - CASTQGTWIADTQYF TGTGCCAGCACCCAGGGCACCTGGATCGCAGATACGCAGTATTTT
TRBJ2-2 few TRBV6-1 TRBD1 CASRPGTGFYRELFF TGTGCCAGCAGGCCCGGGACAGGGTTCTACCGGGAGCTGTTTTTT
TRBJ1-2 - TRBV7-9 - CASSLEMADGYYGYTF TGTGCCAGCAGCTTAGAAATGGCGGATGGATACTATGGCTACACCTTC
TRBJ2-1 many TRBV28 TRBD1 CASSFVAGQGMLPPYNEQFF TGTGCCAGCAGTTTCGTGGCGGGACAGGGGATGCTCCCTCCCTACAATGAGCAGTTCTTC
TRBJ2-7 - TRBV2 TRBD1 CASSPSGQVVYEQYF TGTGCCAGCAGTCCAAGCGGACAGGTGGTGTACGAGCAGTACTTC
TRBJ2-3 - TRBV29-1 - CSVDGTPEFTDTQYF TGCAGCGTTGACGGAACTCCCGAATTCACAGATACGCAGTATTTT
TRBJ2-1 - TRBV5-1 - CASRDVGNEQFF TGCGCCAGCAGAGACGTGGGGAATGAGCAGTTCTTC
TRBJ2-3 few TRBV6-2/TRBV6-3 TRBD2 CASSYSLSGRAIDTQYF TGTGCCAGCAGTTACTCTTTATCCGGGAGGGCCATAGATACGCAGTATTTT
TRBJ2-1 once TRBV28 - CASSLELPYEQFF TGTGCCAGCAGTTTAGAACTTCCCTACGAGCAGTTCTTC
TRBJ2-1 many TRBV27 - CASSSEGTSSYNEQFF TGTGCCAGCAGTTCCGAGGGGACGAGCTCCTACAATGAGCAGTTCTTC
TRBJ2-5 many TRBV13 - CASSFVRGRETQYF TGTGCCAGCAGCTTTGTTCGGGGAAGGGAGACCCAGTACTTC
TRBJ2-5 few TRBV25-1 TRBD2 CASGNFGGGETQYF TGTGCCAGCGGAAACTTTGGGGGGGGAGAGACCCAGTACTTC
TRBJ2-7 - TRBV20-1 TRBD2 CSARGLAGGTSFYNEQYF TGCAGTGCTAGGGGACTAGCGGGAGGAACGTCTTTCTACAATGAGCAGTACTTC
TRBJ2-7 - TRBV2 - CARGENEQYF TGTGCCAGGGGAGAGAATGAGCAGTACTTC
TRBJ1-6 many TRBV12-3/TRBV12-4 - CASSLGPPYNSPLHF TGTGCCAGCAGTTTAGGGCCGCCATATAATTCACCCCTCCACTTT
TRBJ1-3 - TRBV10-3 - CAISAGTDRPGNTIYF TGTGCCATCAGTGCTGGGACCGATCGTCCTGGAAACACCATATATTTT
TRBJ2-2 - TRBV13 TRBD2 CASSRGPGGLNTGELFF TGTGCCAGCAGCCGAGGCCCGGGAGGTCTTAACACCGGGGAGCTGTTTTTT
TRBJ2-3 - TRBV7-6 - CASSFVRERGTDTQYF TGTGCCAGCAGCTTTGTCCGGGAAAGGGGCACAGATACGCAGTATTTT
TRBJ1-1 - TRBV12-3/TRBV12-4 - CASSPGGSLVPENTEAFF TGTGCCAGCAGTCCCGGGGGAAGCCTCGTACCAGAGAACACTGAAGCTTTCTTT
TRBJ2-1 - TRBV6-1 - CASSSSSNEQFF TGTGCCAGCAGCAGCAGTAGCAATGAGCAGTTCTTC
TRBJ2-7 - TRBV20-1 TRBD1 CSARLQGTYEQYF TGCAGTGCTAGATTACAGGGGACCTACGAGCAGTACTTC
TRBJ1-6 - TRBV6-1 TRBD1 CASSPTGRESPLHF TGTGCCAGCAGTCCGACAGGGCGGGAATCACCCCTCCACTTT
TRBJ2-2 few TRBV28 TRBD2 CASSGLAGGDYTGELFF TGTGCCAGCAGCGGACTAGCGGGAGGGGATTACACCGGGGAGCTGTTTTTT
TRBJ2-7 - TRBV20-1 TRBD2 CSVPTSGRSYEQYF TGCAGTGTTCCGACTAGCGGGCGCTCCTACGAGCAGTACTTC
TRBJ2-7 many TRBV28 - CASSAGTPPYEQYF TGTGCCAGCAGTGCCGGGACTCCACCCTACGAGCAGTACTTC
TRBJ1-6 few TRBV18 - CASSPGGLLEAISPLHF TGTGCCAGCTCACCCGGGGGGCTCCTAGAGGCCATTTCACCCCTCCACTTT
TRBJ1-1 many TRBV28 - CASTLGGFRGAEAFF TGTGCCAGCACCTTGGGGGGATTCCGAGGCGCTGAAGCTTTCTTT
TRBJ1-1 many TRBV20-1 - CSARQGRNEAFF TGCAGTGCTAGGCAAGGGAGGAATGAAGCTTTCTTT
TRBJ2-1 few TRBV29-1 - CSVSGQWAEQFF TGCAGCGTTTCAGGACAGTGGGCTGAGCAGTTCTTC
TRBJ1-1 many TRBV15 - CATSREWDTKDTEAFF TGTGCCACCAGCAGAGAATGGGACACCAAAGACACTGAAGCTTTCTTT
TRBJ2-3 many TRBV11-2 - CASSQFSGATTDTQYF TGTGCCAGCAGCCAGTTTTCGGGAGCAACCACAGATACGCAGTATTTT
TRBJ1-1 few TRBV9 - CASSVTPQKGSEAFF TGTGCCAGCAGCGTGACACCTCAAAAGGGCTCTGAAGCTTTCTTT
TRBJ1-5 - TRBV27 - CASSLTGYGNQPQHF TGTGCCAGCAGTTTGACGGGTTATGGCAATCAGCCCCAGCATTTT
TRBJ2-7 many TRBV7-9 - CASRHLGESYEQYF TGTGCCAGTCGTCACCTGGGGGAGTCCTACGAGCAGTACTTC
TRBJ2-1 many TRBV12-3/TRBV12-4 - CASKVPRGAGMFYEQFF TGTGCCAGTAAAGTTCCCCGGGGGGCGGGAATGTTCTATGAGCAGTTCTTC